The 22 T cell receptor beta chains reported below all come from one sample, sequenced in a study of cytomegalovirus exposure and HLA in healthy donors. 60 Vbeta and 13 Jbeta primers were used in PCR. Method: immunoSEQ multiplex PCR; TCRdb's copy keeps in-frame clones and lacks some. The table records about 100,000 clones, just under 75% of them present only once. The sequencing input was PBMCs. The receptors shown here come from a man aged 45-60 years in good health and CMV-seropositive.

With respect to this clone: Different DNA sequences within this sample yield the same CDR3. CDR3 DNA: TGCGCCAGCAGCCGCACGGGTCGAATGAATGAAAAACTGTTTTTT. Its translation is CASSRTGRMNEKLFF. The gene calls are TRBV5-1 and TRBJ1-4; D remains unclear. This CDR3 has 15 residues. Germline V gene sequence: CDR1 SGHRS, CDR2 YFSETQ. V lost 4 bases to trimming and J lost 5 bases, with 15 bases between them.

The chain carries TRBV6-5 and TRBJ1-5, with TRBD1 as a possible D gene (6 bases). V lost 5 bases to trimming and J lost 3 bases, with 14 bases between them. Germline-derived CDR1 and CDR2 are MNHEY and SVGAGI. The CDR3 runs 15 residues. The CDR3 DNA follows: TGTGCCAGCAGTAGAAACAGGGATCCCAATCAGCCCCAGCATTTT. It specifies CASSRNRDPNQPQHF.

The gene calls are TRBV6-1 and TRBJ1-2, with 7 bases aligning to TRBD1. The CDR3 runs 15 residues. V was clipped by 1 base and J by 3 bases; unmatched bases: 5. Germline assignment: CDR1 MNHNS and CDR2 SASEGT. The CDR3 reads CASSEVPGGYYGYTF. DNA of the CDR3: TGTGCCAGCAGTGAAGTCCCAGGGGGGTACTATGGCTACACCTTC.

The chain joins TRBV25-1 to TRBJ1-2; maybe TRBD1 (5 bases). V was cut by 4 bases and J by 6 bases, with 15 bases left in between. Looked up from germline, CDR1 is MGHDK and CDR2 is SYGVNS. The length of the CDR3 is 14 residues. CDR3 sequence reads: CASSALRGVNGYTF. The CDR3 DNA reads as TGTGCCAGCAGTGCCCTTCGGGGGGTTAATGGCTACACCTTC.

The chain is built from TRBV15 and TRBJ2-7, with a possible D match to TRBD2 (5 bases). The CDR3 sequence is 15 residues long. V dropped 0 bases and J dropped 4 bases, with 13 bases sitting between them. Germline V gene data show CDR1 as LNHNV and CDR2 as YYDKDF (reference sequence). CDR3 nucleotides: TGTGCCACCAGCAGAGATCCAAGCGGAGATTACGAGCAGTACTTC. Translation gives CATSRDPSGDYEQYF. The complete variable domain, with remaining parts taken from reference TRBV15 and TRBJ2-7, reads DAMVIQNPRYQVTQFGKPVTLSCSQTLNHNVMYWYQQKSSQAPKLLFHYYDKDFNNEADTPDNFQSRRPNTSFCFLDIRSPGLGDTAMYLCATSRDPSGDYEQYFGPGTRLTVT.

The CDR3 DNA follows: TGTGCCAGCAGGGTACCCCACAGGACAGGGGGCCGACGGGAGACCCAGTACTTC. Encoded protein: CASRVPHRTGGRRETQYF. The chain employs TRBV2 and TRBJ2-5; 11 positions match TRBD1. V shed 6 bases and J 5 bases; nucleotides not matched to a gene: 17. The CDR3 is 18 amino acids. Germline V lookup: CDR1 SNHLY, CDR2 FYNNEI.

This clone turned up a few times. This chain joins TRBV4-2 and TRBJ2-3, with D possibly TRBD2 on 6 matching bases. V lost 1 base and J lost 4, with 6 bases in between. Germline V gives CDR1 LGHNA, CDR2 YNFKEQ. The CDR3 spans 13 residues. CDR3 bases: TGTGCCAGCAGCCAAGGACTAGCAGATACGCAGTATTTT. Its protein product is CASSQGLADTQYF.

The chain couples TRBV19 to TRBJ1-3; 8 bases are a match to TRBD1. The germline CDR1 and CDR2 sequences are LNHDA and SQIVND (reference sequence). The CDR3 is made up of 16 amino acids. Unmatched junction bases numbered 12, after V lost 5 bases and J lost 6 bases. The CDR3 DNA reads TGTGCCAGTAGTCCCCCGGGACAGGCCGGACCAAACACCATATATTTT. Its translation is CASSPPGQAGPNTIYF.

The V call is TRBV30, the J call TRBJ2-3; 8 nucleotides align to TRBD2. CDR3 length equals 14 residues. V lost 3 bases, J lost 3 bases, and 5 bases stayed unmatched. CDR1 is GTSNPN, CDR2 SVGIG, per germline (reference sequence). CDR3 bases: TGTGCCTGGAGGCTAGCGGGTTCAACAGATACGCAGTATTTT. It translates to CAWRLAGSTDTQYF.

The V gene is TRBV7-2, the J gene TRBJ1-6; 7 bases are a match to TRBD1. V was pared by 5 bases and J by 7 bases, with 8 bases of the junction left unmatched. The CDR3 has 15 residues. CDR1 is SGHTA and CDR2 is FQGNSA in the germline V gene. The CDR3: CASSRRQGVNSPLHF. As DNA, the CDR3 is TGTGCCAGCAGCCGGAGACAGGGAGTGAATTCACCCCTCCACTTT.

V and J are TRBV10-3 and TRBJ1-2, with no clear D. Germline V CDR1 and CDR2: ENHRY, SYGVKD. V was pared by 0 bases and J by 10 bases, with 18 bases between. This CDR3 is built from 15 residues. CDR3 DNA sequence: TGTGCCATCAGTGAGTCGAGGGCAGGAATACTCTTCTACACCTTC. It is translated as CAISESRAGILFYTF.

This chain connects TRBV6-1 to TRBJ2-5; 7 bases map to TRBD2. Germline CDR1 and CDR2: MNHNS and SASEGT. The CDR3 spans 13 residues. Unmatched junction bases numbered 8, after V lost 8 bases and J lost 5 bases. CDR3 nucleotides: TGTGCCAGCTGCACTAGCGCTTCTGAGACCCAGTACTTC. This encodes CASCTSASETQYF.

This chain links TRBV9 with TRBJ2-1; 7 nucleotides align to TRBD2. CDR1 is SGDLS and CDR2 is YYNGEE in the germline V gene. CDR3 size: 14 residues. Trimming took 2 bases from V and 3 from J; bases not matched to a gene: 2. CDR3 amino acids: CASSVGDYYNEQFF. CDR3 bases: TGTGCCAGCAGCGTGGGGGACTACTACAATGAGCAGTTCTTC. Complete variable domain (other parts from reference TRBV9 and TRBJ2-1): DSGVTQTPKHLITATGQRVTLRCSPRSGDLSVYWYQQSLDQGLQFLIQYYNGEERAKGNILERFSAQQFPDLHSELNLSSLELGDSALYFCASSVGDYYNEQFFGPGTRLTVL.

The chain has TRBV11-2 and TRBJ1-2; 7 bases are shared with TRBD1. This CDR3 is built from 14 residues. CDR1 and CDR2 (germline): SGHAT, FQNNGV. After removal of 3 bases from V and 0 bases from J, the junction contained 1 base not matched to a gene. CDR3 sequence (DNA): TGTGCCAGCAGCTTGGGGACAGCTAACTATGGCTACACCTTC. This codes for CASSLGTANYGYTF.

The rearrangement links TRBV7-7 to TRBJ2-5; the D is unclear. Trimming stripped 2 bases from V and 2 bases from J, with 6 bases between. Germline V lookup: CDR1 SSHAT, CDR2 FNYEAQ (reference sequence). The CDR3 sequence is 13 residues long. CDR3 region: CASSLNIQETQYF. CDR3 DNA: TGTGCCAGCAGCTTAAACATACAAGAGACCCAGTACTTC.

The genes are TRBV19 and TRBJ1-1; D is possibly TRBD1 (6 bases). V lost 4 bases and J lost 3, with 12 bases in between. Germline lookup yields CDR1 LNHDA and CDR2 SQIVND (reference sequence). CDR3 length: 14 amino acids. CDR3: CASSTTGRDTEAFF. DNA for the CDR3: TGTGCCAGTAGTACTACAGGGAGGGACACTGAAGCTTTCTTT.

Remarks on this clone: Additional DNA sequences in this sample encode the identical CDR3. The rearrangement links TRBV5-1 to TRBJ2-5; the D is unclear. The CDR3 loop spans 12 amino acids. V was trimmed by 4 bases and J by 0 bases, leaving 4 bases between them. Germline CDR1 and CDR2: SGHRS and YFSETQ. Here the CDR3 DNA reads TGCGCCAGCAGCCCGGACCAAGAGACCCAGTACTTC. Protein: CASSPDQETQYF.

The chain employs TRBV9 and TRBJ2-1; D gene unclear. Germline CDR1 is SGDLS and CDR2 is YYNGEE. This CDR3 comprises 14 residues. V gave up 4 bases and J gave up 0 bases, with 8 bases separating them. CDR3 loop: CASSSDSSYNEQFF. CDR3 in DNA: TGTGCCAGCAGCTCAGACTCCTCCTACAATGAGCAGTTCTTC.

The chain joins TRBV27 to TRBJ2-7; 8 nucleotides line up with TRBD1. V was pared by 4 bases and J by 3 bases, with 8 bases of the junction left unmatched. Germline lookup yields CDR1 MNHEY and CDR2 SMNVEV (reference sequence). The CDR3 totals 15 residues. As DNA, the CDR3 is TGTGCCAGCAGTTCGGGACAGGCAAACCTCTACGAGCAGTACTTC. Residues: CASSSGQANLYEQYF.

This chain uses TRBV6-5 with TRBJ1-2; 7 bases are shared with TRBD1. This CDR3 contains 13 residues. V lost 6 bases, J lost 4 bases, and 5 bases stayed unmatched. Germline V gene data show CDR1 as MNHEY and CDR2 as SVGAGI. The CDR3 DNA reads as TGTGCCAGCAGCCGAGACAGGGCCTATGGCTACACCTTC. Translating gives CASSRDRAYGYTF.

The chain uses TRBV7-2 and TRBJ1-1; TRBD1 matches at 8 bases. Per germline, CDR1 SGHTA and CDR2 FQGNSA. Losses at the gene ends were 4 bases for V and 1 base for J; bases not matched to a gene: 8. The CDR3 totals 16 residues. CDR3 residues: CASSYIPGTGNTEAFF. CDR3 DNA: TGTGCCAGCAGCTATATCCCTGGGACAGGGAACACTGAAGCTTTCTTT. Together with reference TRBV7-2 and TRBJ1-1, the CDR3 gives the full variable domain: GAGVSQSPSNKVTEKGKDVELRCDPISGHTALYWYRQSLGQGLEFLIYFQGNSAPDKSGLPSDRFSAERTGGSVSTLTIQRTQQEDSAVYLCASSYIPGTGNTEAFFGQGTRLTVV.

This clone occurred a few times. The chain couples TRBV2 to TRBJ2-3; D possibly corresponds to TRBD1 (6 bases). V was trimmed by 3 bases and J by 6 bases, leaving 13 bases between them. CDR3 length: 14 residues. Germline values: CDR1 SNHLY, CDR2 FYNNEI. CDR3 region: CASSEGTPGDTQYF. The CDR3 DNA follows: TGTGCCAGCAGTGAGGGGACACCAGGGGATACGCAGTATTTT.